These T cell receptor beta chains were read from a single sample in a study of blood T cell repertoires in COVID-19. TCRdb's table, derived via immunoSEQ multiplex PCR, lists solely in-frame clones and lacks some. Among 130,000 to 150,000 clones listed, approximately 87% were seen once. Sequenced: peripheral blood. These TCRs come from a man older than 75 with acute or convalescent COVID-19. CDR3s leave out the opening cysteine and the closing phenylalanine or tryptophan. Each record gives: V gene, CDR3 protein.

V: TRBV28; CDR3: ASRPGGAGTGELF
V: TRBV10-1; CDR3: ASSEIHEAWAF
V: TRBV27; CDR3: ASSERDRLTGTYGYT
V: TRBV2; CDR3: ASKIAGGPGDTQY
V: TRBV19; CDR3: ASSSIGVEGYT
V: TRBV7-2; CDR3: ASSLLGTGNSPLH
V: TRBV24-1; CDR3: ATSGSGMDNEQF
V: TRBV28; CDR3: ASDSGTGGQNTEAF
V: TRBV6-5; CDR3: ASSSTSISYNEQF
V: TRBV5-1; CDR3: ASSLGGTANSGNTIY
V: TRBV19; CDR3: ASSIKGDLYEQY
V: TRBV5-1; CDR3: ASSIGPGLAGEQY
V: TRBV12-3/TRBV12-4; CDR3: ASSPQGYGKLF
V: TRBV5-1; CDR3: ASSPDWAPIIDNSPLH
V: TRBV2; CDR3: ACNRDRGPTNEKLF
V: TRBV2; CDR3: ASSGFGRGNNSPLH
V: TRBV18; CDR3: ASSLDRGGEAF
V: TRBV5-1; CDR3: ASSLEVAGASDTQY
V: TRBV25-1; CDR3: ASSDPGQGGRYGYT
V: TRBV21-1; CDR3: ASSPGGG
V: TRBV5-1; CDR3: ASSLQGPRGLSPLH
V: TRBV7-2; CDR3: ASSYYRGGTGYT
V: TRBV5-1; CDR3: ASSPPTGNGYT
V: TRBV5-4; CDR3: ASGRAGTDTQY